What follows is one T cell receptor (beta chain) and its context. Sequencing was performed with immunoSEQ multiplex PCR; in TCRdb, only in-frame clones are kept and a portion is missing. The repertoire has fewer than 150,000 clones, approximately 86% of them found once; the top ten carry about 5.6%. The entry originates in a study of blood T cell repertoires in COVID-19. About the research overall: Acute and convalescent COVID-19 specimens originated in the United States, Italy and Spain. T cells, B-cell-depleted T cells, or PBMCs provided the cDNA or gDNA that served as material.

V was pared by 4 bases and J by 4 bases, with 14 bases between. This CDR3 comprises 14 residues. Germline V gives CDR1 LGHDT, CDR2 YNNKEL (reference sequence). The V and J genes are TRBV3-1 (or the pseudogene TRBV3-2) and TRBJ2-7; D might be TRBD1 (6 bases). The clonotype originates from a human donor in a cohort sampled during active COVID-19. Material for sequencing was peripheral blood. CDR3 region: CASSRRDKNYEQYF. The CDR3 nucleotides are TGTGCCAGCAGCCGTCGGGACAAGAATTACGAGCAGTACTTC.